Below, 30 T cell receptor beta chains from the same sample are listed, as sequenced in a study of shared clonotypes between healthy human individuals. This table comes from immunoSEQ multiplex PCR, and its TCRdb copy is limited to in-frame clones, with some not included. The table has 2 million to 2.5 million clones, just under 95% seen once; the top ten hold around 0.38%. The source material was naive CD4+ T cells from PBMCs. The subset: CD45RA+ positively selected. These receptors all stem from a man younger than 30 in good health. Some clones in this sample may be carry-over from other donors' samples.

A single count supports this clone. The CDR3 DNA is TGCGCCAGCAGCTCGTGGACAGGCAACACTGAAGCTTTCTTT. This gives the protein CASSSWTGNTEAFF. The chain has TRBV5-1 and TRBJ1-1, with 7 nucleotides matching TRBD1. Germline CDR1 SGHRS, CDR2 YFSETQ. V lost 3 bases and J lost 2; bases outside the gene matches: 4. This CDR3 comprises 14 residues.

The chain couples TRBV19 to TRBJ2-2; unclear D gene. The CDR3 runs 15 residues. V shed 7 bases and J shed 2 bases, with 14 bases lying between them. CDR1 is LNHDA and CDR2 is SQIVND in the germline V gene (reference sequence). CDR3 residues: CASTSRTPNTGELFF. In nucleotides, the CDR3 is TGTGCCAGTACTTCCAGGACCCCCAACACCGGGGAGCTGTTTTTT.

The chain uses TRBV9 and TRBJ1-1; 7 bases map to TRBD1. Trimming removed 4 bases from V and 1 base from J; junction bases left unmatched: 4. The CDR3 consists of 14 residues. Germline V lookup: CDR1 SGDLS, CDR2 YYNGEE. The CDR3 sequence: CASSQTGSNTEAFF. The CDR3, as DNA: TGTGCCAGCAGCCAGACAGGGTCGAACACTGAAGCTTTCTTT.

This chain links TRBV7-3 with TRBJ2-3, with 8 nucleotides matching TRBD2. This CDR3 comprises 17 residues. Germline CDR1 is SGHTA and CDR2 is FQGTGA. Trimming at V came to 5 bases and at J to 2 bases, leaving 12 bases not matched to a gene. Written as DNA, the CDR3 is TGTGCCAGCAGCACACGCGGGAGGAGTTCGGTCACAGATACGCAGTATTTT. It specifies CASSTRGRSSVTDTQYF.

The chain recombines TRBV27 with TRBJ2-2; either TRBD1 or TRBD2 may supply D (5 bases each). V gave up 1 base and J gave up 6 bases, with 12 bases separating them. This CDR3 spans 15 amino acids. CDR1 is MNHEY and CDR2 is SMNVEV in the germline V gene (reference sequence). CDR3 sequence (DNA): TGTGCCAGCAGTTTATTGGGGGTTGGCGCCGGGGAGCTGTTTTTT. Protein product: CASSLLGVGAGELFF.

A single count supports this clone. The chain joins TRBV5-4 to TRBJ2-2; a weak D match, TRBD2 (5 bases). The CDR3 totals 16 residues. V lost 2 bases and J lost 2, with 13 bases in between. Germline V gives CDR1 SGHNT, CDR2 YYREEE (reference sequence). This CDR3 is CASSFQDSPNTGELFF. The CDR3 DNA sequence: TGTGCCAGCAGCTTCCAGGACTCGCCTAACACCGGGGAGCTGTTTTTT.

This chain links TRBV10-3 with TRBJ1-2; D unclear. Germline V gives CDR1 ENHRY, CDR2 SYGVKD. This CDR3 comprises 13 residues. Deletions cut 2 bases from V and 3 bases from J, with 7 bases between. DNA of the CDR3: TGTGCCATCAGTGAGGGAGGCTACTATGGCTACACCTTC. Its translation: CAISEGGYYGYTF.

The chain combines TRBV7-7 with TRBJ2-7, with 12 bases aligning to TRBD1. Germline-derived CDR1 and CDR2 are SSHAT and FNYEAQ (reference sequence). With V trimmed by 6 bases and J by 7 bases, 7 bases remained unmatched. The CDR3 contains 14 residues. The CDR3 sequence: CASSAWDRGQEQYF. The CDR3 DNA reads as TGTGCCAGCAGTGCGTGGGACAGGGGGCAAGAGCAGTACTTC. Full variable domain (rest looked up from reference TRBV7-7 and TRBJ2-7): GAGVSQSPRYKVTKRGQDVTLRCDPISSHATLYWYQQALGQGPEFLTYFNYEAQPDKSGLPSDRFSAERPEGSISTLTIQRTEQRDSAMYRCASSAWDRGQEQYFGPGTRLTVT.

V and J are TRBV19 and TRBJ1-1, with 9 bases fitting TRBD1. Germline V gene sequence: CDR1 LNHDA, CDR2 SQIVND (reference sequence). V dropped 8 bases and J dropped 6; count of bases not matched to a gene: 10. This CDR3 is 14 amino acids long. The CDR3 here is CASSPQGAESEAFF. The CDR3 DNA sequence: TGTGCCAGTTCACCACAGGGGGCTGAGTCTGAAGCTTTCTTT.

Here the CDR3 reads CASSRSTSGNTGELFF. Here the CDR3 DNA reads TGTGCCAGTAGTAGAAGTACTTCGGGGAACACCGGGGAGCTGTTTTTT. V gene TRBV19 combines with J gene TRBJ2-2; D remains ambiguous. The CDR3 totals 16 residues. The V gene's germline CDR1 is LNHDA and CDR2 SQIVND (reference sequence). V lost 4 bases and J lost 1, with 13 bases in between.

In DNA form, the CDR3 reads TGTGCCATCAGTGAAGATACAGGAGAAGAGACCCAGTACTTC. It is translated as CAISEDTGEETQYF. The rearrangement uses TRBV10-3 and TRBJ2-5; maybe TRBD1 (5 bases). CDR3 size: 14 residues. CDR1 is ENHRY, CDR2 SYGVKD, per germline. V shed 3 bases and J shed 3 bases, with 11 bases lying between them.

CDR3 loop: CASSQGRQGSGNTIYF. Written as DNA, the CDR3 is TGTGCCAGCAGCCAAGGTCGACAGGGCTCTGGAAACACCATATATTTT. The chain joins TRBV4-2 to TRBJ1-3, with TRBD1 matching 7 bases. The CDR3 contains 16 residues. Germline V gene data show CDR1 as LGHNA and CDR2 as YNFKEQ. The V gene end was trimmed by 1 base and the J gene end by 0 bases; junction bases not matched to a gene: 3.

The chain employs TRBV28 and TRBJ1-5; no clear D. Trimming stripped 5 bases from V and 0 bases from J, with 17 bases between. CDR1 is MDHEN and CDR2 is SYDVKM in the germline V gene. The CDR3 has 17 amino acids. As DNA, the CDR3 is TGTGCCAGCAGTATTAGGGCTTTTTCTTATAGCAATCAGCCCCAGCATTTT. It is translated as CASSIRAFSYSNQPQHF. Full variable domain (rest looked up from reference TRBV28 and TRBJ1-5): DVKVTQSSRYLVKRTGEKVFLECVQDMDHENMFWYRQDPGLGLRLIYFSYDVKMKEKGDIPEGYSVSREKKERFSLILESASTNQTSMYLCASSIRAFSYSNQPQHFGDGTRLSIL.

The V gene is TRBV28, the J gene TRBJ2-5; 8 nucleotides line up with TRBD2. The CDR3 is 14 residues long. Germline V gene data show CDR1 as MDHEN and CDR2 as SYDVKM. V lost 4 bases to trimming and J lost 4 bases; unmatched junction nucleotides: 5. CDR3 sequence: CASSSAGVSETQYF. The CDR3 DNA follows: TGTGCCAGCAGTTCAGCGGGAGTTTCAGAGACCCAGTACTTC.

The V and J genes are TRBV6-5 and TRBJ2-7; TRBD1 agrees at 7 bases. V lost 0 bases, J lost 1 base, and 3 bases stayed unmatched. Germline V gene lookup returns CDR1 MNHEY and CDR2 SVGAGI. There are 15 residues in the CDR3. The CDR3 DNA is TGTGCCAGCAGTTACTCCGACAGGGCGTCCTACGAGCAGTACTTC. Amino acid sequence: CASSYSDRASYEQYF.

V gene TRBV7-3 combines with J gene TRBJ2-7; 14 bases align to TRBD2. V lost 8 bases to trimming and J lost 0 bases; unmatched junction nucleotides: 9. CDR1 and CDR2 (germline): SGHTA, FQGTGA. This CDR3 spans 17 amino acids. The DNA for the CDR3 is TGTGCCAGCCTAGGACTAGCGGGAGGCCGAGACTCCTACGAGCAGTACTTC. Translated, it gives CASLGLAGGRDSYEQYF.

Concerning this clone: In the same sample, other DNA sequences code for this CDR3. The CDR3 nucleotides are TGTGCCAGCAGCTTAGTTGCGGGAGCGTACAATGAGCAGTTCTTC. It specifies CASSLVAGAYNEQFF. The genes are TRBV7-9 and TRBJ2-1; 7 nucleotides agree with TRBD2. CDR1 is SEHNR, CDR2 FQNEAQ, per germline (reference sequence). The V gene end was trimmed by 1 base and the J gene end by 4 bases; junction bases not matched to a gene: 4. The CDR3 covers 15 residues.

The V gene is TRBV7-9, the J gene TRBJ2-3; D is perhaps TRBD2 (7 bases). The CDR3 covers 16 residues. Germline V gene lookup returns CDR1 SEHNR and CDR2 FQNEAQ (reference sequence). V was trimmed by 4 bases and J by 7 bases, leaving 21 bases between them. CDR3 sequence: CASSSGRREGGNTQYF. The CDR3 DNA reads TGTGCCAGCAGCTCCGGACGGCGTGAGGGGGGGAATACGCAGTATTTT.

The gene calls are TRBV7-3 and TRBJ1-1; D gene unclear. Trimming pared 3 bases from V and 4 bases from J, leaving 12 bases between. The CDR3 loop spans 14 amino acids. Germline lookup yields CDR1 SGHTA and CDR2 FQGTGA. CDR3 nucleotide sequence: TGTGCCAGCAGCTTCGCGGGGTGGGGCACTGAAGCTTTCTTT. It is translated as CASSFAGWGTEAFF. The whole variable domain, filled in from reference TRBV7-3 and TRBJ1-1, reads GAGVSQTPSNKVTEKGKYVELRCDPISGHTALYWYRQSLGQGPEFLIYFQGTGAADDSGLPNDRFFAVRPEGSVSTLKIQRTERGDSAVYLCASSFAGWGTEAFFGQGTRLTVV.

The CDR3 DNA is TGTGCCAGCAGCTTAGTCCGGAGAGCAGATACGCAGTATTTT. Its translation is CASSLVRRADTQYF. The chain employs TRBV5-5 and TRBJ2-3; the D is unclear. Germline CDR1 SGHKS, CDR2 YYEKEE (reference sequence). V was cut by 2 bases and J by 4 bases, with 11 bases left in between. The length of the CDR3 is 14 residues.

This chain uses TRBV6-5 with TRBJ2-5; D gene unclear. The germline CDR1 and CDR2 sequences are MNHEY and SVGAGI. This CDR3 spans 13 amino acids. Deletions cut 2 bases from V and 11 bases from J, with 15 bases between. The DNA of the CDR3 is TGTGCCAGCAGTTACGGCCCGAGCGTTGAGCAGTACTTC. Translation gives CASSYGPSVEQYF.

This chain connects TRBV28 to TRBJ2-7; perhaps TRBD1 as D (8 bases). The CDR3 extends over 13 amino acids. The V end lost 7 bases, the J end lost 4 bases, and 14 bases lay between the germline ends. Per the germline V gene, CDR1 is MDHEN and CDR2 is SYDVKM. CDR3 loop: CASKRDRQYEQYF. The CDR3 DNA reads TGTGCCAGCAAGCGGGACAGGCAATACGAGCAGTACTTC.

The genes are TRBV28 and TRBJ2-7; D unclear. The germline CDR1 and CDR2 sequences are MDHEN and SYDVKM. V lost 3 bases and J 2 bases, leaving 11 bases between the germline ends. This CDR3 has 14 residues. This CDR3 reads CASSFLAVPYEQYF. CDR3 sequence (DNA): TGTGCCAGCAGTTTTTTAGCAGTCCCCTACGAGCAGTACTTC.

Only one count was recorded for this clone. V usage is TRBV5-1 and J usage is TRBJ2-1; 16 bases are a match to TRBD2. The CDR3 is 23 residues long. From germline, CDR1 is SGHRS and CDR2 YFSETQ. V shed 4 bases, J shed 5 bases, and the junction held 24 bases outside the gene matches. The CDR3 sequence is CASSPIPGLAGGPGDARHNEQFF. In DNA form, the CDR3 reads TGCGCCAGCAGCCCCATCCCGGGACTAGCGGGAGGGCCAGGTGACGCGCGACACAATGAGCAGTTCTTC.

In its sample, this clone was seen once. This chain connects TRBV19 to TRBJ2-1; 11 positions match TRBD2. The CDR3 totals 17 residues. V lost 3 bases, J lost 9 bases, and 13 bases stayed unmatched. Germline assignment: CDR1 LNHDA and CDR2 SQIVND (reference sequence). The CDR3 DNA sequence: TGTGCCAGTAGTATCAATCTTAGCGGGAGGGCCAGAGGTGAGCAGTTCTTC. Its protein product is CASSINLSGRARGEQFF.

This chain uses TRBV18 with TRBJ1-1; 7 positions agree with TRBD1. Germline V gene data show CDR1 as KGHSH and CDR2 as LQKENI. J was trimmed by 11 bases and V by 1 base; bases with no gene match: 25. This CDR3 has 19 residues. The CDR3 bases are TGTGCCAGCTCACCACAGAATATATATCAAGGGACAGCCGCTTTGAAGGCTTTCTTT. It codes for CASSPQNIYQGTAALKAFF. Using reference TRBV18 and TRBJ1-1 for the parts outside the CDR3, the full variable domain is NAGVMQNPRHLVRRRGQEARLRCSPMKGHSHVYWYRQLPEEGLKFMVYLQKENIIDESGMPKERFSAEFPKEGPSILRIQQVVRGDSAAYFCASSPQNIYQGTAALKAFFGQGTRLTVV.

This clone has a single count. J is TRBJ1-5 and V is TRBV6-1; no firm D call. CDR3 length: 13 amino acids. Germline V gene data show CDR1 as MNHNS and CDR2 as SASEGT. V shed 2 bases and J shed 11 bases, with 13 bases lying between them. CDR3 loop: CASSESGNRAQHF. DNA for the CDR3: TGTGCCAGCAGTGAATCGGGGAACCGGGCCCAGCATTTT.

This clone has a handful of counts. The V call is TRBV4-2, the J call TRBJ1-5; weak D call: TRBD1 (5 bases). This CDR3 comprises 15 residues. V was cut by 5 bases and J by 0 bases, with 11 bases left in between. The germline gives CDR1 LGHNA, CDR2 YNFKEQ. The CDR3 DNA is TGTGCCAGCAGCGTCGACGGGACTAGCAATCAGCCCCAGCATTTT. Protein product: CASSVDGTSNQPQHF.

This clone was detected a few times. Other DNA variants within this sample encode the same CDR3. V is TRBV28 and J is TRBJ1-5; D is undetermined. V lost 8 bases to trimming and J lost 0 bases, with 5 bases between them. The CDR3 is 12 amino acids. Germline CDR1 reads MDHEN; CDR2 reads SYDVKM. The CDR3 sequence: CASRNSNQPQHF. CDR3 sequence (DNA): TGTGCCAGCCGAAATAGCAATCAGCCCCAGCATTTT. Full variable domain (outside the CDR3, taken from reference TRBV28 and TRBJ1-5): DVKVTQSSRYLVKRTGEKVFLECVQDMDHENMFWYRQDPGLGLRLIYFSYDVKMKEKGDIPEGYSVSREKKERFSLILESASTNQTSMYLCASRNSNQPQHFGDGTRLSIL.

The chain uses TRBV28 and TRBJ1-2, with a tentative D call TRBD1 (5 bases). The CDR3 runs to 13 residues. V lost 8 bases to trimming and J lost 3 bases, with 13 bases between them. Germline CDR1 and CDR2: MDHEN and SYDVKM. The DNA for the CDR3 is TGTGCCAGCTCAACCGGGACGCACTATGGCTACACCTTC. It codes for CASSTGTHYGYTF.